One and the same sample provided the 11 T cell receptor beta chains below, sequenced in a study of a mutant IDH1 vaccine in newly diagnosed glioma. Libraries were prepared by immunoSEQ multiplex PCR; TCRdb keeps only in-frame clonotypes and omits some of them. The sample lists 39,000 or so clones; around 82% were seen once. These TCRs are of unknown antigen specificity. Stated time point: week 5, during vaccination. Vaccination comprised doses that each held 300 ug of mutant IDH1 20-mer peptide, plus topical imiquimod. The material was PBMCs, obtained from a glioma patient whose treatment included an IDH1 peptide vaccine. The source of these receptors is a man aged 40-49 years with glioma.

The J gene is TRBJ2-1, the V gene TRBV4-1; 10 bases agree with TRBD2. This CDR3 comprises 16 residues. Germline trimming cut 5 bases from V and 7 bases from J; bases unmatched to any gene: 11. CDR1 MGHRA and CDR2 YSYEKL come from the germline V gene. The CDR3 reads CASSLSGSGGSNEQFF. The CDR3 DNA reads TGCGCCAGCAGCTTGTCAGGTAGCGGGGGGTCTAATGAGCAGTTCTTC.

CDR3 protein: CASSFPYTEAFF. CDR3 sequence (DNA): TGTGCCAGCAGCTTTCCCTACACTGAAGCTTTCTTT. J is TRBJ1-1 and V is TRBV7-9; no firm D call. CDR1 is SEHNR, CDR2 FQNEAQ, per germline (reference sequence). V was trimmed by 3 bases and J by 3 bases, leaving 5 bases between them. This CDR3 has 12 residues.

V gene TRBV30 combines with J gene TRBJ2-5, with D possibly matching TRBD2 (6 bases). Looked up from germline, CDR1 is GTSNPN and CDR2 is SVGIG (reference sequence). This CDR3 contains 13 residues. V lost 2 bases, J lost 8 bases, and 15 bases lay in between. CDR3: CAWSRDSRGTQYF. CDR3 sequence (DNA): TGTGCCTGGAGTCGGGACTCAAGGGGAACCCAGTACTTC.

There are a few counts of this clone. The genes are TRBV19 and TRBJ1-5, with D unresolved. The CDR3 consists of 14 residues. With 7 bases removed from V and 0 bases from J, the gap between germline ends came to 10 bases. The germline gives CDR1 LNHDA, CDR2 SQIVND (reference sequence). The CDR3 reads CASTVSYSNQPQHF. CDR3 DNA: TGTGCCAGTACAGTCTCATATAGCAATCAGCCCCAGCATTTT.

The chain joins TRBV6-6 to TRBJ2-7; D unresolved. V was clipped by 0 bases and J by 0 bases, with 3 bases between them. The CDR3 sequence is 13 residues long. The germline V gene encodes CDR1 MNHNY and CDR2 SVGAGI (reference sequence). The DNA for the CDR3 is TGTGCCAGCAGTTACTCGGCCTCCTACGAGCAGTACTTC. This gives the protein CASSYSASYEQYF.

This clone was seen only a few times. This sample also contains other DNA sequences that code for the same CDR3. The chain links TRBV6-5 to TRBJ1-5, with 10 positions matching TRBD1. CDR1 is MNHEY and CDR2 is SVGAGI in the germline V gene. CDR3 length equals 15 residues. The ends lost 4 bases at V and 6 bases at J; junction bases unmatched: 6. The chain's CDR3 is CASSSAGTGVQPQHF. In nucleotides, the CDR3 is TGTGCCAGCAGTTCGGCCGGGACAGGGGTTCAGCCCCAGCATTTT.

The chain recombines TRBV28 with TRBJ2-7, with a weak D call TRBD1 (6 bases). CDR1 is MDHEN and CDR2 is SYDVKM in the germline V gene. With 4 bases removed from V and 12 bases from J, the gap between germline ends came to 19 bases. The CDR3 contains 13 residues. CDR3 in DNA: TGTGCCAGCAGTTACTACCCTACAGGGTCGATGTACTTC. Residues: CASSYYPTGSMYF. The full variable domain, in which reference TRBV28 and TRBJ2-7 provide the parts outside the CDR3, is DVKVTQSSRYLVKRTGEKVFLECVQDMDHENMFWYRQDPGLGLRLIYFSYDVKMKEKGDIPEGYSVSREKKERFSLILESASTNQTSMYLCASSYYPTGSMYFGPGTRLTVT.

There are a few counts of this clone. This chain uses TRBV4-2 with TRBJ1-1, with 9 bases matching TRBD1. Trimming at V came to 8 bases and at J to 4 bases, leaving 8 bases not matched to a gene. The CDR3 is 14 amino acids. Germline V gives CDR1 LGHNA, CDR2 YNFKEQ. The CDR3 here is CASRQQGAVTEAFF. Written as DNA, the CDR3 is TGTGCCAGCCGACAACAGGGGGCTGTCACTGAAGCTTTCTTT.

The gene calls are TRBV10-2 and TRBJ2-3; unclear D gene. Trimming took off 2 bases at V and 0 bases at J, with 6 bases between the two ends. The germline V gene has CDR1 WSHSY and CDR2 SAAADI. The CDR3 is 14 amino acids. The CDR3 nucleotides are TGCGCCAGCAGTGAGGTTCCTAGCACAGATACGCAGTATTTT. Amino acid sequence: CASSEVPSTDTQYF.

This rearrangement joins TRBV5-4 to TRBJ1-2; weak D call: TRBD1 (5 bases). The CDR3 is 13 amino acids. The germline V and J ends were trimmed by 4 bases and 1 base, with 8 bases remaining between them. The germline V gene has CDR1 SGHNT and CDR2 YYREEE (reference sequence). CDR3 in DNA: TGTGCCAGCAGCCTAGACAGTAACTATGGCTACACCTTC. Protein: CASSLDSNYGYTF.

The chain joins TRBV5-1 to TRBJ1-6; 7 nucleotides line up with TRBD1. V dropped 7 bases and J dropped 7; count of bases not matched to a gene: 5. CDR3 length: 13 amino acids. Germline V gene lookup returns CDR1 SGHRS and CDR2 YFSETQ. CDR3: CASGDRDNSPLHF. The CDR3 nucleotides are TGCGCCAGCGGTGACAGGGACAATTCACCCCTCCACTTT.